This T cell receptor beta chain was recorded in a study of spatial heterogeneity in lung cancer. Study-level information: Tumor-region counts of TCR transcripts tracked strongly with a T cell module score from matched bulk RNA-seq.

TCRdb re-derived calls from the 5' RACE reads in MiXCR, one entry per CDR3 protein. The sample contains roughly 8,000 distinct CDR3 sequences, less than 9% of which appear only once. This clonotype ranks as medium-sized (0.01 to 0.1%). Its antigen is still unknown. Because the library targeted alpha chains, this beta chain is an off-target read whose size means little. Study-wide points: The numbers of ubiquitous and regional expanded TCRs correlated with ubiquitous and regional nonsynonymous mutations, respectively. Tumors with more nonsynonymous mutations had more expanded intratumoral alpha and beta TCRs.

Looked up from germline, CDR1 is MNHEY and CDR2 is SMNVEV (reference sequence). CDR3 length equals 12 residues. Trimming took off 5 bases at V and 4 bases at J, with 5 bases between the two ends. As to time point: sample taken at primary tumor resection. The donor population consisted of some 72 patients with untreated, early-stage non-small cell lung cancer. Sequencing of whole RNA from tumor, nontumor lung or frozen PBMC involved no sorting. The sample in question was lung tumor tissue, obtained at surgery. The clonotype originates from a female donor with early-stage non-small cell lung cancer. J is TRBJ2-2 and V is TRBV27; no definite D call. In DNA, the CDR3 is TGTGCCAGCAGTCCCTCCACCGGGGAGCTGTTTTTT. This translates into CASSPSTGELFF.